This TCR beta chain was found in a study of regulatory dendritic cells for organ transplantation. Sequencing was performed with immunoSEQ multiplex PCR; in TCRdb, only in-frame clones are kept and a portion is missing. Among tens of thousands of clones, about 85% were seen once, and the ten largest hold roughly 0.26%. About this clone itself: Its antigen is undetermined.

Germline V lookup: CDR1 MNHEY, CDR2 SMNVEV (reference sequence). This CDR3 has 13 residues. With V trimmed by 5 bases and J by 4 bases, 3 bases remained unmatched. Study-wide findings and caveats: Memory CD8+ clonal expansion seemed more limited with regulatory than mature dendritic cells. Naive CD4+ and CD8+ repertoires were highly diverse; memory CD8+ was most oligoclonal.

CFSE-labeled sorted T cells met regulatory or mature dendritic cells for about five days. The clonotype originates from a human donor in good health. Sequences were obtained from naive CD4+ T cells from blood cultured with dendritic cells. Subset denoted: CD45RA+ naive T cells. The chain links TRBV27 to TRBJ1-1; TRBD1 aligns across 8 bases. In nucleotides, the CDR3 is TGTGCCAGCAGTACACAGGGGGGCACTGAAGCTTTCTTT. Translation gives CASSTQGGTEAFF.